These T cell receptor beta chains were read from a single sample in a study of neurological immune-mediated disorders. TCRdb reprocessed the 5' RACE reads with MiXCR, giving one entry per CDR3 protein. The sample lists approximately 65,000 distinct CDR3 sequences; approximately 5.1% were seen once. The specimen sequenced was PBMCs. These receptors all come from a human donor with multiple sclerosis. The donor label of this sample is uncertain. The CDR3 runs from the conserved cysteine through the conserved F or W. Each record gives: CDR3 protein, V gene, J gene.

CSARTHTGLAGETGELFF	TRBV20-1	TRBJ2-2
CASTRESPNYGYTF	TRBV5-1	TRBJ1-2
CASSWGTGRDEQFF	TRBV5-1	TRBJ2-1
CASSLYGRYEQYF	TRBV18	TRBJ2-7
CASRKGVVGTDTQYF	TRBV6-1	TRBJ2-3
CSARGGGPYGYTF	TRBV20-1	TRBJ1-2
CASSLQGAGTGELFF	TRBV5-1	TRBJ2-2
CATREGINTEAFF	TRBV24-1	TRBJ1-1
CASSFTGELFF	TRBV5-6	TRBJ2-2
CASGSGVGEKLFF	TRBV5-1	TRBJ1-4
CASSQDTRDRASYEQYF	TRBV3-1	TRBJ2-7
CAWNEGGADTQYF	TRBV30	TRBJ2-3
CASSLAGEMNYVYTF	TRBV7-9	TRBJ1-2
CSVEGWRGAYNEQFF	TRBV29-1	TRBJ2-1
CASSLPPWTGEGTEAFF	TRBV5-1	TRBJ1-1
CASSLRLGTAYEQYF	TRBV5-1	TRBJ2-7
CASSSDITAGTEAFF	TRBV7-9	TRBJ1-1
CSVEGVPDSSSGNTIYF	TRBV29-1	TRBJ1-3
CASSLVVGNYGYTF	TRBV5-1	TRBJ1-2
CASSTSTGGEGKLFF	TRBV7-2	TRBJ1-4
CSARPRLAGLTDTQYF	TRBV20-1	TRBJ2-3
CASSELGRAGEQYF	TRBV25-1	TRBJ2-7
CSPRGGNTDTQYF	TRBV20-1	TRBJ2-3
CASRPFSGTVHNSPLHF	TRBV5-8	TRBJ1-6
CASSSGPVRGYTF	TRBV5-1	TRBJ1-2
CASSLFGGAAADTQYF	TRBV5-1	TRBJ2-3
CASSPRQGYEQYF	TRBV12-3/TRBV12-4	TRBJ2-7
CASRETSGGVFQYF	TRBV7-2	TRBJ2-5
CASGLGTLNNEQFF	TRBV5-1	TRBJ2-1
CSAIRSGGTYEQYF	TRBV20-1	TRBJ2-7
CAISDTEAAAADTQYF	TRBV10-3	TRBJ2-3
CSARVLTGVLYEQYF	TRBV20-1	TRBJ2-7
CASSGTMNTEAFF	TRBV5-1	TRBJ1-1
CASSEVVVNTEAFF	TRBV6-1	TRBJ1-1
CASSQFQGYEQYF	TRBV14	TRBJ2-7
CASALREDTQYF	TRBV6-2/TRBV6-3	TRBJ2-3
CASRRTGDNEQFF	TRBV6-4	TRBJ2-1
CATTPSGPGQPQHF	TRBV7-8	TRBJ1-5
CASSLGQLQETQYF	TRBV5-1	TRBJ2-5
CASSRKKGQYNEQFF	TRBV7-2	TRBJ2-1
CASSHVRGRQGAPPYGYTF	TRBV14	TRBJ1-2
CAIRTGVYEQYF	TRBV10-3	TRBJ2-7
CSAPGGTSGREDTQYF	TRBV20-1	TRBJ2-3
CASSGGSLRNTGELFF	TRBV5-1	TRBJ2-2
CASSLTAGNTIYF	TRBV12-3/TRBV12-4	TRBJ1-3
CASSRGPKGNNSPLHF	TRBV5-6	TRBJ1-6